These T cell receptor beta chains were read from a single sample in a study of T-cell memory formation after mild COVID-19. TCRdb re-derived calls from the 5' RACE reads in MiXCR, one entry per CDR3 protein. The table records 250,000 to 350,000 distinct CDR3 sequences, just under 20% of them present only once. Sequences were obtained from PBMCs or a T cell subset sorted from them (not recorded which). The receptors come from a man younger than 30 who had mild COVID-19 (a few samples of this study predate the infection). Cell type and time point are not known. The CDR3 runs from the conserved cysteine through the conserved F or W. A D gene is named only where the DNA matches it firmly. Clone size is shown for a subset of rows, as once, few, many or a class of expanded clone.

d_gene: .
abundance: .
v_gene: TRBV7-6
len: 15
j_gene: TRBJ1-5
CDR3nt: TGTGCCAGCAGCCAGAGGCAGGGGACGAATCAGCCCCAGCATTTT
CDR3aa: CASSQRQGTNQPQHF

d_gene: TRBD1
abundance: .
v_gene: TRBV7-2
len: 14
j_gene: TRBJ2-7
CDR3nt: TGTGCCAGCAGCTTAAATACAGGGGGGTACGAGCAGTACTTC
CDR3aa: CASSLNTGGYEQYF

d_gene: .
abundance: .
v_gene: TRBV3-1
len: 15
j_gene: TRBJ2-6
CDR3nt: TGTGCCAGCAGCCCTTCCCACTCTGGGGCCAACGTCCTGACTTTC
CDR3aa: CASSPSHSGANVLTF

d_gene: TRBD1
abundance: few
v_gene: TRBV5-1
len: 16
j_gene: TRBJ1-4
CDR3nt: TGCGCCAGCAGCATCGGGACAGGGGCCGGGGATGAAAAACTGTTTTTT
CDR3aa: CASSIGTGAGDEKLFF

d_gene: TRBD2
abundance: .
v_gene: TRBV5-1
len: 14
j_gene: TRBJ2-3
CDR3nt: TGCGCCAGCAGTGCTAGCGGGACCACAGATACGCAGTATTTT
CDR3aa: CASSASGTTDTQYF

d_gene: .
abundance: few
v_gene: TRBV12-3/TRBV12-4
len: 15
j_gene: TRBJ2-1
CDR3nt: TGTGCCAGCAGTCGCCCCGGCTGGCCCTACAATGAGCAGTTCTTC
CDR3aa: CASSRPGWPYNEQFF

d_gene: TRBD1
abundance: .
v_gene: TRBV19
len: 15
j_gene: TRBJ1-2
CDR3nt: TGTGCCAGTAGTATAAGGACAGGGGTTAACTATGGCTACACCTTC
CDR3aa: CASSIRTGVNYGYTF

d_gene: .
abundance: few
v_gene: TRBV12-3/TRBV12-4
len: 15
j_gene: TRBJ1-5
CDR3nt: .
CDR3aa: CASSSSQGLYQPQHF

d_gene: TRBD2
abundance: few
v_gene: TRBV20-1
len: 15
j_gene: TRBJ2-5
CDR3nt: TGCAGTGCTAGAGGACTAGCGGGGGGCGGAGAGACCCAGTACTTC
CDR3aa: CSARGLAGGGETQYF

d_gene: TRBD1
abundance: .
v_gene: TRBV4-3
len: 17
j_gene: TRBJ1-6
CDR3nt: TGCGCCAGCAGCCAAGATCCGAGCGGGACAGTGGATTCACCCCTCCACTTT
CDR3aa: CASSQDPSGTVDSPLHF

d_gene: .
abundance: many
v_gene: TRBV7-2
len: 13
j_gene: TRBJ2-2
CDR3nt: TGTGCCAGCAGCTTAGACGGCACCGGGGAGCTGTTTTTT
CDR3aa: CASSLDGTGELFF

d_gene: TRBD1
abundance: .
v_gene: TRBV11-2
len: 13
j_gene: TRBJ2-1
CDR3nt: TGTGCCAGCATCGCCCGAGGGGGCCGCGAGCAGTTCTTC
CDR3aa: CASIARGGREQFF

d_gene: .
abundance: many
v_gene: TRBV6-4
len: 14
j_gene: TRBJ1-1
CDR3nt: TGTGCCAGCAGTGAAGGGGGGGAGGACACTGAAGCTTTCTTT
CDR3aa: CASSEGGEDTEAFF

d_gene: .
abundance: .
v_gene: TRBV20-1
len: 13
j_gene: TRBJ1-5
CDR3nt: TGCAGTGTACAGGGAGTCAGCAATCAGCCCCAGCATTTT
CDR3aa: CSVQGVSNQPQHF

d_gene: .
abundance: few
v_gene: TRBV3-1
len: 13
j_gene: TRBJ1-2
CDR3nt: TGTGCCAGCAGCCAACCGCCGTACTATGGCTACACCTTC
CDR3aa: CASSQPPYYGYTF

d_gene: TRBD2
abundance: .
v_gene: TRBV2
len: 14
j_gene: TRBJ2-1
CDR3nt: TGTGCCAGCAGTGTCAGCGGGGGAGACAATGAGCAGTTCTTC
CDR3aa: CASSVSGGDNEQFF

d_gene: .
abundance: .
v_gene: TRBV21-1
len: 18
j_gene: TRBJ1-3
CDR3nt: TGTGCCAGCAGCAAAGCGCGACAGGGGCGAGGCTCTGGAAACACCATATATTTT
CDR3aa: CASSKARQGRGSGNTIYF

d_gene: TRBD2
abundance: .
v_gene: TRBV25-1
len: 15
j_gene: TRBJ2-1
CDR3nt: TGTGCCAGCCGAGCTAGCGGGGGGTCCTACAATGAGCAGTTCTTC
CDR3aa: CASRASGGSYNEQFF

d_gene: TRBD1
abundance: few
v_gene: TRBV5-1
len: 16
j_gene: TRBJ2-6
CDR3nt: TGCGCCAGCAGCGTCGGACAGGCCTCTGGGGCCAACGTCCTGACTTTC
CDR3aa: CASSVGQASGANVLTF

d_gene: TRBD2
abundance: .
v_gene: TRBV12-3/TRBV12-4
len: 15
j_gene: TRBJ2-5
CDR3nt: TGTGCCAGCAGTACGACTAGCGGGGGGAGAGAGACCCAGTACTTC
CDR3aa: CASSTTSGGRETQYF

d_gene: TRBD2
abundance: .
v_gene: TRBV7-8
len: 15
j_gene: TRBJ2-3
CDR3nt: TGTGCCAGCAGCGGACGACTAGCGGGGTTAGATACGCAGTATTTT
CDR3aa: CASSGRLAGLDTQYF

d_gene: TRBD2
abundance: few
v_gene: TRBV12-3/TRBV12-4
len: 14
j_gene: TRBJ2-5
CDR3nt: TGTGCCAGCAGGAATAGCGGGGGGGGAGAGACCCAGTACTTC
CDR3aa: CASRNSGGGETQYF

d_gene: TRBD1
abundance: .
v_gene: TRBV6-6
len: 12
j_gene: TRBJ1-2
CDR3nt: TGTGCCAGCAGCCCGACAGGGTTTGGCTACACCTTC
CDR3aa: CASSPTGFGYTF

d_gene: .
abundance: .
v_gene: TRBV7-2
len: 18
j_gene: TRBJ2-1
CDR3nt: TGTGCCAGCAGCTTAAATCCCTTCGGCCCGGGGGATATCAATGAGCAGTTCTTC
CDR3aa: CASSLNPFGPGDINEQFF

d_gene: .
abundance: .
v_gene: TRBV7-2
len: 13
j_gene: TRBJ1-2
CDR3nt: TGTGCCAGCAGCTTGCCTCCAGAGCATGGCTACACCTTC
CDR3aa: CASSLPPEHGYTF

d_gene: .
abundance: .
v_gene: TRBV5-1
len: 16
j_gene: TRBJ1-2
CDR3nt: TGCGCCAGCAGCGCGACCGGGACCCGATCTAACTATGGCTACACCTTC
CDR3aa: CASSATGTRSNYGYTF

d_gene: .
abundance: .
v_gene: TRBV6-6
len: 13
j_gene: TRBJ1-1
CDR3nt: TGTGCCAGCATCCTTTACGTGAACACTGAAGCTTTCTTT
CDR3aa: CASILYVNTEAFF

d_gene: TRBD2
abundance: .
v_gene: TRBV7-2
len: 15
j_gene: TRBJ2-1
CDR3nt: TGTGCCAGCAGCCGGTTTAGCGGGGGGTATAATGAGCAGTTCTTC
CDR3aa: CASSRFSGGYNEQFF

d_gene: .
abundance: few
v_gene: TRBV11-2
len: 11
j_gene: TRBJ2-5
CDR3nt: TGTGCCAGCAGCCGGTCGGGCCCCCAGTACTTC
CDR3aa: CASSRSGPQYF

d_gene: .
abundance: few
v_gene: TRBV5-1
len: 13
j_gene: TRBJ2-6
CDR3nt: TGCGCCAGCAGCTTCAAGGGGGCCAACGTCCTGACTTTC
CDR3aa: CASSFKGANVLTF

d_gene: .
abundance: many
v_gene: TRBV12-3/TRBV12-4
len: 13
j_gene: TRBJ2-5
CDR3nt: TGTGCCAGCAGGCTCAACGGGCAAGAGACCCAGTACTTC
CDR3aa: CASRLNGQETQYF

d_gene: TRBD1
abundance: few
v_gene: TRBV12-3/TRBV12-4
len: 12
j_gene: TRBJ1-2
CDR3nt: TGTGCCAGCGGACAGGGGAACTATGGCTACACCTTC
CDR3aa: CASGQGNYGYTF

d_gene: .
abundance: .
v_gene: TRBV7-9
len: 13
j_gene: TRBJ1-2
CDR3nt: TGTGCCAGCAGTTCGACAGGCTACAATGGCTACACCTTC
CDR3aa: CASSSTGYNGYTF

d_gene: TRBD2
abundance: few
v_gene: TRBV3-1
len: 16
j_gene: TRBJ2-1
CDR3nt: TGTGCCAGCAGCCAAGCCCGGACTAGAAAGGAGGATGAGCAGTTCTTC
CDR3aa: CASSQARTRKEDEQFF

d_gene: TRBD1
abundance: .
v_gene: TRBV7-9
len: 16
j_gene: TRBJ2-5
CDR3nt: TGTGCCAGCAGCTTAGGGGACAGAAAATTTCAAGAGACCCAGTACTTC
CDR3aa: CASSLGDRKFQETQYF

d_gene: .
abundance: many
v_gene: TRBV5-4
len: 14
j_gene: TRBJ2-3
CDR3nt: TGTGCCAGCAGCTTGGTTACGGGAAGGGATACGCAGTATTTT
CDR3aa: CASSLVTGRDTQYF

d_gene: .
abundance: .
v_gene: TRBV7-2
len: 14
j_gene: TRBJ2-1
CDR3nt: TGTGCCAGCAGCTTAAATAGCCTGGGCCATGAGCAGTTCTTC
CDR3aa: CASSLNSLGHEQFF

d_gene: .
abundance: .
v_gene: TRBV27
len: 14
j_gene: TRBJ1-1
CDR3nt: TGTGCCAGCAGGAGAAGGGGGGGGAACACTGAAGCTTTCTTT
CDR3aa: CASRRRGGNTEAFF

d_gene: .
abundance: few
v_gene: TRBV7-8
len: 14
j_gene: TRBJ2-5
CDR3nt: TGTGCCAGCAGCTTGGCGGTGGGCCAGGAGACCCAGTACTTC
CDR3aa: CASSLAVGQETQYF